These 19 T cell receptor beta chains originate from one sample sequenced in a study of cytotoxic CD8 clonotypes in ibrutinib-treated CLL. Here immunoSEQ multiplex PCR was the method, and the copy in TCRdb shows in-frame clones only, minus some. The sample lists some 200,000 clones, roughly 79% occurring once. The sequences come from PBMCs, collected after 12 months of ibrutinib treatment. These TCRs come from a human donor with chronic lymphocytic leukemia.

The CDR3 nucleotides are TGCAGCGTCAGGGGAGGGGGAGACGATACGCAGTATTTT. Translated: CSVRGGGDDTQYF. The chain couples TRBV29-1 to TRBJ2-3, with a possible D match to TRBD2 (7 bases). CDR1 is SQVTM and CDR2 is ANQGSEA in the germline V gene. This CDR3 region has 13 residues. Trimming stripped 6 bases from V and 6 bases from J, with 16 bases between.

J is TRBJ1-1 and V is TRBV7-3; D gene ambiguous. The CDR3 covers 13 residues. Trimming removed 5 bases at V and 5 bases at J, with 12 bases between. Germline V gene sequence: CDR1 SGHTA, CDR2 FQGTGA. The CDR3 DNA follows: TGTGCCAGCAGCAGGGAAGGCGCGACTGAAGCTTTCTTT. Amino acids: CASSREGATEAFF.

This chain joins TRBV19 and TRBJ1-1; no clear D gene. CDR1 is LNHDA, CDR2 SQIVND, per germline (reference sequence). V lost 1 base to trimming and J lost 1 base, with 7 bases between them. The CDR3 spans 14 residues. CDR3 sequence: CASSIVPANTEAFF. CDR3 DNA sequence: TGTGCCAGTAGTATAGTTCCGGCGAACACTGAAGCTTTCTTT.

The V and J genes are TRBV28 and TRBJ1-5, with a weak D call TRBD1 (6 bases). V was shortened by 6 bases and J by 0 bases, with 18 bases between the two germline ends. Germline CDR1 and CDR2: MDHEN and SYDVKM. This CDR3 region has 17 residues. CDR3 region: CASRGQPLLNSNQPQHF. The CDR3 DNA reads TGTGCCAGCAGAGGACAGCCTCTCCTCAATAGCAATCAGCCCCAGCATTTT. Full variable domain (remainder filled in from reference TRBV28 and TRBJ1-5): DVKVTQSSRYLVKRTGEKVFLECVQDMDHENMFWYRQDPGLGLRLIYFSYDVKMKEKGDIPEGYSVSREKKERFSLILESASTNQTSMYLCASRGQPLLNSNQPQHFGDGTRLSIL.

The V and J genes are TRBV28 and TRBJ2-2, with D hard to call. Per germline, CDR1 MDHEN and CDR2 SYDVKM. This CDR3 has 14 amino acids. With 8 bases removed from V and 1 base from J, the gap between germline ends came to 11 bases. CDR3 loop: CASYPLRNTGELFF. In DNA, the CDR3 is TGTGCCAGCTACCCCCTGCGGAACACCGGGGAGCTGTTTTTT.

This clone was found many times. The chain carries TRBV5-4 and TRBJ2-4, with TRBD1 as a possible D gene (6 bases). This CDR3 comprises 12 residues. Germline CDR1 SGHNT, CDR2 YYREEE (reference sequence). Trimming removed 4 bases from V and 8 bases from J, with 10 bases in between. The CDR3 loop reads CASSQDRHIQYF. The CDR3 DNA reads as TGTGCCAGCAGCCAAGACAGGCACATTCAGTACTTC. The whole variable domain, filled in from reference TRBV5-4 and TRBJ2-4, reads ETGVTQSPTHLIKTRGQQVTLRCSSQSGHNTVSWYQQALGQGPQFIFQYYREEENGRGNFPPRFSGLQFPNYSSELNVNALELDDSALYLCASSQDRHIQYFGAGTRLSVL.

This chain joins TRBV5-1 and TRBJ1-6; no clear D gene. The CDR3 runs to 13 residues. With 1 base removed from V and 8 bases from J, the gap between germline ends came to 7 bases. Germline V lookup: CDR1 SGHRS, CDR2 YFSETQ. The CDR3 region is CASSLRQDSPLHF. CDR3 bases: TGCGCCAGCAGCTTGCGACAAGATTCACCCCTCCACTTT.

V gene TRBV7-6 combines with J gene TRBJ2-2; 8 bases are a match to TRBD1. This CDR3 is built from 15 residues. The V gene's germline CDR1 is SGHVS and CDR2 FNYEAQ. V lost 4 bases to trimming and J lost 7 bases; unmatched junction nucleotides: 8. The CDR3 protein is CASSSGQGGVGELFF. CDR3 bases: TGTGCCAGCAGCTCCGGACAGGGAGGTGTCGGGGAGCTGTTTTTT.

The rearrangement uses TRBV5-4 and TRBJ2-1; D gene uncertain. This CDR3 has 15 amino acids. The germline gives CDR1 SGHNT, CDR2 YYREEE (reference sequence). V gave up 0 bases and J gave up 6 bases, with 13 bases separating them. The CDR3 here is CASSLGARARNEQFF. As DNA, the CDR3 is TGTGCCAGCAGCTTGGGGGCAAGGGCCCGCAATGAGCAGTTCTTC.

The V call is TRBV7-2, the J call TRBJ1-4; no firm D call. This CDR3 contains 15 residues. Trimming left V 8 bases short and J 4 bases short, with 17 bases between. Germline CDR1 and CDR2: SGHTA and FQGNSA. The chain's CDR3 is CASPLPGEDNEKLFF. CDR3 sequence (DNA): TGTGCCAGCCCCCTCCCTGGGGAGGATAATGAAAAACTGTTTTTT. Supplemented by reference TRBV7-2 and TRBJ1-4, the full variable domain reads GAGVSQSPSNKVTEKGKDVELRCDPISGHTALYWYRQSLGQGLEFLIYFQGNSAPDKSGLPSDRFSAERTGGSVSTLTIQRTQQEDSAVYLCASPLPGEDNEKLFFGSGTQLSVL.

V is TRBV4-1 and J is TRBJ1-5; D gene uncertain. Germline V gene data show CDR1 as MGHRA and CDR2 as YSYEKL. CDR3 length equals 13 residues. The V end was cut by 0 bases, the J end by 11 bases, with 11 bases between. CDR3 DNA sequence: TGCGCCAGCAGCCAAGATGTGTGGAGAACCCAGCATTTT. Amino acid sequence: CASSQDVWRTQHF.

The chain joins TRBV15 to TRBJ1-3; TRBD1 matches at 7 bases. This CDR3 is 16 amino acids long. After removal of 4 bases from V and 0 bases from J, the junction contained 6 bases not matched to a gene. Germline CDR1 and CDR2: LNHNV and YYDKDF (reference sequence). CDR3 loop: CATSKGTASSGNTIYF. CDR3 in DNA: TGTGCCACCAGCAAAGGGACAGCCAGCTCTGGAAACACCATATATTTT.

The rearrangement links TRBV28 to TRBJ2-2; D is uncertain. There are 15 residues in the CDR3. Looked up from germline, CDR1 is MDHEN and CDR2 is SYDVKM. With 2 bases removed from V and 3 bases from J, the gap between germline ends came to 10 bases. The CDR3 reads CASSLGSEHTGELFF. Here the CDR3 DNA reads TGTGCCAGCAGTTTAGGGTCAGAACACACCGGGGAGCTGTTTTTT.

This clone was recorded a few times. The chain recombines TRBV2 with TRBJ2-7; TRBD1 might be the D (5 bases). This CDR3 has 16 amino acids. The germline V gene encodes CDR1 SNHLY and CDR2 FYNNEI. Trimming shortened V by 1 base and J by 8 bases, and 21 bases separated the two germline ends. The DNA of the CDR3 is TGTGCCAGCAGTGAAGGAATAGACAGCAGACTTTTCAAGCAGTACTTC. It yields the protein CASSEGIDSRLFKQYF. The full variable domain, with the rest looked up from reference TRBV2 and TRBJ2-7, is EPEVTQTPSHQVTQMGQEVILRCVPISNHLYFYWYRQILGQKVEFLVSFYNNEISEKSEIFDDQFSVERPDGSNFTLKIRSTKLEDSAMYFCASSEGIDSRLFKQYFGPGTRLTVT.

This clone was counted a few times. J is TRBJ2-3 and V is TRBV27; D call uncertain. CDR3 length equals 14 residues. V was trimmed by 6 bases and J by 6 bases, leaving 16 bases between them. Germline-derived CDR1 and CDR2 are MNHEY and SMNVEV (reference sequence). In DNA, the CDR3 is TGTGCCAGCAGAAACTCAGCCATTCAGGATACGCAGTATTTT. Encoded protein: CASRNSAIQDTQYF.

This clone was detected only a few times. The chain carries TRBV27 and TRBJ1-2; TRBD1 might be the D (6 bases). CDR1 is MNHEY, CDR2 SMNVEV, per germline (reference sequence). The ends were cut back, 5 bases at V and 4 bases at J, with 17 bases in the middle. CDR3 length equals 15 residues. The CDR3 loop reads CASSPMTGYFYGYTF. For the CDR3, the DNA is TGTGCCAGCAGTCCGATGACAGGTTATTTCTATGGCTACACCTTC.

The V gene is TRBV19, the J gene TRBJ1-2; D uncertain. The CDR3 consists of 13 residues. V was shortened by 6 bases and J by 0 bases, with 8 bases between the two germline ends. Germline loops: CDR1 LNHDA, CDR2 SQIVND (reference sequence). The CDR3 sequence: CASRKIANYGYTF. The CDR3 nucleotides read TGTGCCAGTAGGAAGATAGCTAACTATGGCTACACCTTC.

In this sample, this clone turned up many times. This chain links TRBV2 with TRBJ1-4; no clear D gene. Germline V lookup: CDR1 SNHLY, CDR2 FYNNEI. V shed 6 bases and J shed 0 bases, with 8 bases lying between them. The CDR3 contains 14 residues. The CDR3: CASRLDSTNEKLFF. CDR3 in DNA: TGTGCCAGCAGGCTGGATTCAACTAATGAAAAACTGTTTTTT.

The chain is built from TRBV27 and TRBJ1-5, with D unresolved. The ends were cut back, 5 bases at V and 4 bases at J, with 9 bases in the middle. The CDR3 is made up of 13 amino acids. The V gene's germline CDR1 is MNHEY and CDR2 SMNVEV (reference sequence). The CDR3 nucleotides read TGTGCCAGCAGTCTGCAAATAAATCAGCCCCAGCATTTT. This encodes CASSLQINQPQHF.